The present T cell receptor (beta chain) was sequenced within a study of immunodeficiency (dated by TCRdb to between 2018 and 2021). The study in broad terms: Repertoire analysis was done to look for VDJ recombination defects and oligoclonality.

CD3+CD4+ T cells were sorted from fresh PBMCs before TCR sequencing. The paper as a whole reports these results and caveats: Based on top-100 and total clonotype frequencies, severe oligoclonality was found in patient CD8+ T cells but not in patient CD4+ T cells. In the entropy comparisons of patients versus healthy controls, patients were shown as n=3 (open circles), and an effect on thymic development was only suggested as possible. Between patients and controls, productive entropy and V-J pairing of CD4+ T cells looked similar.

Reading from cysteine to phenylalanine, the CDR3 counts 12 amino acids. Solely the CDR3 DNA is kept, with 36 bases framed from the first base. The V end loses 2 bases and the J end loses 5 bases, and a stretch of 7 bases separates them. CDR1 is given as SNHLY and CDR2 as FYNNEI, both from the germline V gene. With respect to this clone: Its antigen is currently not known. Base qualities are not recorded, but no much larger clone differs from it by a single base.

Genomic DNA was extracted using the QIAamp DNA Blood Mini Kit and was submitted for immunoSEQ repertoire analysis. Multiplex PCR was used to amplify CDR3 regions from a standard amount of genomic DNA template. PCR products were sequenced on an Illumina platform. The authors' analysis ran thus. Sequences were aligned to a reference, with V, D and J gene definitions taken from IMGT. To get rid of PCR and sequencing errors, closely related sequences were merged using a nearest-neighbor clustering algorithm. V, D and J usage was examined in productive unique and total sequences using ImmunoSEQ Analyzer tools along with R version 3.6.1. TCRdb took over this immuneACCESS table, retaining in-frame rearrangements with V and J assigned. Such tables are incomplete; in checked studies, under half of the missing clones stem from an unresolved V gene, and the remainder is unexplained. That table furnishes V, J and clone size, whereas the DNA furnished D and trimming. Across this sample there are about 1,400 clones, with more than 90% seen only once. The top ten clonotypes cover more than 0.95% of the sample.

In this chain, TRBV2 is recombined with TRBJ2-7; the D gene is unclear. Specimen: CD4+ T cells from blood. This TCR came from a girl aged 2-10 years. For the CDR3, the sequence is CASSEIQDEQYF. The bases read TGTGCCAGCAGTGAAATCCAGGACGAGCAGTACTTC. The full variable domain, completed from the reference TRBV2 and TRBJ2-7 proteins outside the CDR3, reads EPEVTQTPSHQVTQMGQEVILRCVPISNHLYFYWYRQILGQKVEFLVSFYNNEISEKSEIFDDQFSVERPDGSNFTLKIRSTKLEDSAMYFCASSEIQDEQYFGPGTRLTVT.